These T cell receptor beta chains were read from a single sample in a study of T cell repertoires in cytomegalovirus infection. TCRdb called the reads again in MiXCR, with one record for every CDR3 protein. This sample yields around 330,000 distinct CDR3 sequences, of which about a sixth are seen a single time; 12% belongs to the top ten. Sequencing was performed on PBMCs. The origin of the receptors is a human donor in good health (CMV status not recorded). Some clones in this sample may be carry-over from other donors' samples. The CDR3 runs from the conserved cysteine through the conserved F or W. The order of the fields is D gene, V gene, J gene, clone size, CDR3 protein, CDR3 DNA. The D gene is left open where the match is weak. The listing skips clone size in some rows; elsewhere it reads once, few, many or a size class.

D: TRBD1
V: TRBV28
J: TRBJ1-2
size: many
CDR3: CASRIGTVYGYTF
DNA: TGTGCCAGCAGGATCGGGACAGTTTATGGCTACACCTTC

D: -
V: TRBV28
J: TRBJ1-2
size: -
CDR3: CASALTNRGLGGYTF
DNA: TGTGCCAGCGCTCTCACTAATAGGGGGTTGGGAGGCTACACCTTC

D: -
V: TRBV20-1
J: TRBJ2-3
size: -
CDR3: CSASMAASTDTQYF
DNA: TGCAGTGCTAGTATGGCAGCTAGCACAGATACGCAGTATTTT

D: -
V: TRBV7-9
J: TRBJ2-1
size: -
CDR3: CTSSRDTAPLGNEQFF
DNA: TGTACCAGCAGCCGAGACACAGCCCCTTTGGGGAATGAGCAGTTCTTC

D: -
V: TRBV20-1
J: TRBJ2-2
size: once
CDR3: CSASFRTGELFF
DNA: TGCAGTGCTAGTTTCCGGACCGGGGAGCTGTTTTTT

D: -
V: TRBV20-1
J: TRBJ2-5
size: many
CDR3: CSATPLARETQYF
DNA: TGCAGTGCTACGCCCCTAGCTAGGGAGACCCAGTACTTC

D: TRBD2
V: TRBV20-1
J: TRBJ2-3
size: many
CDR3: CSAGSGGRDTQYF
DNA: TGCAGTGCTGGTAGCGGGGGCAGGGATACGCAGTATTTT

D: TRBD1
V: TRBV6-1
J: TRBJ2-1
size: many
CDR3: CASRDDRAHEQFF
DNA: TGTGCCAGCAGAGATGACAGGGCCCATGAGCAGTTCTTC

D: -
V: TRBV7-2
J: TRBJ2-2
size: many
CDR3: CASGLTNTGELFF
DNA: TGTGCCAGCGGTCTAACGAACACCGGGGAGCTGTTTTTT

D: -
V: TRBV6-1
J: TRBJ1-2
size: -
CDR3: CASSEFPTGRNGYTF
DNA: TGTGCCAGCAGTGAATTCCCTACAGGCAGAAATGGCTACACCTTC

D: -
V: TRBV5-1
J: TRBJ2-7
size: many
CDR3: CASSLGPLGEQYF
DNA: TGCGCCAGCAGCTTGGGACCCTTGGGCGAGCAGTACTTC

D: TRBD2
V: TRBV28
J: TRBJ2-3
size: -
CDR3: CASSLERGYTDTQYF
DNA: TGTGCCAGCAGTCTGGAGCGGGGGTACACAGATACGCAGTATTTT

D: -
V: TRBV5-4
J: TRBJ1-1
size: -
CDR3: CASSLTPQTGMNEAFF
DNA: TGTGCCAGCAGCTTGACTCCACAGACAGGAATGAATGAAGCTTTCTTT

D: TRBD2
V: TRBV19
J: TRBJ2-1
size: -
CDR3: CASDRSGGTYNEQFF
DNA: TGTGCCAGTGACCGTAGCGGGGGGACCTACAATGAGCAGTTCTTC

D: -
V: TRBV7-6
J: TRBJ2-5
size: many
CDR3: CASSLNRPAEYF
DNA: TGTGCCAGCAGCCTCAACAGGCCCGCGGAGTACTTC

D: -
V: TRBV6-5
J: TRBJ1-6
size: few
CDR3: CASSYSNQGKDNSPLHF
DNA: TGTGCCAGCAGTTACTCGAACCAGGGGAAAGATAATTCACCCCTCCACTTT

D: -
V: TRBV7-6
J: TRBJ2-7
size: -
CDR3: CASSFARVGEQYF
DNA: TGTGCCAGCAGCTTCGCTAGAGTAGGGGAGCAGTACTTC

D: -
V: TRBV6-2/TRBV6-3
J: TRBJ1-1
size: many
CDR3: CASSYPTIWGRVDEAFF
DNA: TGTGCCAGCAGTTACCCGACGATATGGGGTAGGGTGGATGAAGCTTTCTTT

D: -
V: TRBV4-2
J: TRBJ1-1
size: -
CDR3: CASSQDRASTTEAFF
DNA: TGTGCCAGCAGCCAAGATCGTGCGTCTACCACTGAAGCTTTCTTT

D: -
V: TRBV27
J: TRBJ1-5
size: few
CDR3: CASTPSGQGNQPQHF
DNA: TGTGCCAGCACCCCCTCCGGCCAGGGGAATCAGCCCCAGCATTTT

D: -
V: TRBV12-3/TRBV12-4
J: TRBJ1-2
size: many
CDR3: CASSTGFYGYTF
DNA: TGTGCCAGCAGTACAGGGTTCTATGGCTACACCTTC

D: TRBD1
V: TRBV10-3
J: TRBJ1-6
size: many
CDR3: CAISESSQGDNSPLHF
DNA: TGTGCCATCAGTGAGTCGAGCCAGGGGGATAATTCACCCCTCCACTTT

D: -
V: TRBV28
J: TRBJ1-5
size: -
CDR3: CASSFYLQASNQPQHF
DNA: TGTGCCAGCAGTTTCTACTTGCAGGCTAGCAATCAGCCCCAGCATTTT

D: TRBD2
V: TRBV25-1
J: TRBJ2-7
size: many
CDR3: CASSGGLAGGERIYEQYF
DNA: TGTGCCAGCAGTGGGGGACTAGCGGGGGGAGAGAGGATCTACGAGCAGTACTTC

D: -
V: TRBV7-9
J: TRBJ1-1
size: -
CDR3: CASSLSGENTEAFF
DNA: TGTGCCAGCAGCTTATCAGGGGAGAACACTGAAGCTTTCTTT

D: -
V: TRBV3-1
J: TRBJ2-7
size: -
CDR3: CASSQDRIRSYEQYF
DNA: TGTGCCAGCAGCCAAGATCGGATCAGGTCCTACGAGCAGTACTTC

D: -
V: TRBV4-2
J: TRBJ1-1
size: -
CDR3: CASSQVEGNTEAFF
DNA: TGTGCCAGCAGCCAAGTCGAGGGTAACACTGAAGCTTTCTTT

D: -
V: TRBV28
J: TRBJ1-1
size: -
CDR3: CASSLGAGRSEAFF
DNA: TGTGCCAGCAGTTTAGGAGCGGGGAGGTCTGAAGCTTTCTTT

D: -
V: TRBV12-3/TRBV12-4
J: TRBJ2-7
size: many
CDR3: CASTWGSSEQYF
DNA: TGTGCCAGCACCTGGGGAAGCTCCGAGCAGTACTTC

D: TRBD2
V: TRBV7-2
J: TRBJ2-3
size: many
CDR3: CASSRQLPGTSGTDTQYF
DNA: TGTGCCAGCAGCCGCCAACTCCCCGGGACTAGCGGCACAGATACGCAGTATTTT

D: -
V: TRBV2
J: TRBJ2-7
size: few
CDR3: CASSEPSVEQYF
DNA: TGTGCCAGCAGTGAGCCATCTGTCGAGCAGTACTTC

D: -
V: TRBV12-3/TRBV12-4
J: TRBJ1-3
size: many
CDR3: CASSLQSGNTIYF
DNA: TGTGCCAGCAGTTTACAGTCTGGAAACACCATATATTTT

D: TRBD1
V: TRBV20-1
J: TRBJ2-3
size: few
CDR3: CSANPDRGGRSDTQYF
DNA: TGCAGTGCTAACCCGGACAGGGGCGGGCGCTCAGATACGCAGTATTTT

D: TRBD1
V: TRBV20-1
J: TRBJ2-7
size: -
CDR3: CSAARQGLHEQYF
DNA: TGCAGTGCTGCCCGACAGGGGTTACACGAGCAGTACTTC

D: TRBD2
V: TRBV7-2
J: TRBJ2-3
size: many
CDR3: CASSLGGIGGGGVTDTQYF
DNA: TGTGCCAGCAGCTTAGGGGGGATCGGCGGGGGGGGGGTTACAGATACGCAGTATTTT

D: -
V: TRBV12-3/TRBV12-4
J: TRBJ1-2
size: many
CDR3: CASSRHENYGYTF
DNA: TGTGCCAGCAGCCGACATGAGAACTATGGCTACACCTTC

D: -
V: TRBV5-1
J: TRBJ1-2
size: -
CDR3: CASSLEGGATNYGYTF
DNA: TGCGCCAGCAGCTTGGAAGGGGGGGCAACTAACTATGGCTACACCTTC

D: -
V: TRBV7-2
J: TRBJ1-4
size: many
CDR3: CASSPTVNEKLFF
DNA: TGTGCCAGCAGCCCGACAGTTAATGAAAAACTGTTTTTT

D: TRBD1
V: TRBV7-2
J: TRBJ1-2
size: many
CDR3: CASSLAYNRGRGGGYTF
DNA: TGTGCCAGCAGCTTAGCGTATAACAGGGGGCGCGGGGGTGGCTACACCTTC

D: TRBD1
V: TRBV12-3/TRBV12-4
J: TRBJ1-3
size: -
CDR3: CASSSRTGFFGNTIYF
DNA: TGTGCCAGCAGTTCCCGGACAGGGTTTTTTGGAAACACCATATATTTT

D: TRBD1
V: TRBV28
J: TRBJ2-2
size: many
CDR3: CASRTGGADTGELFF
DNA: TGTGCCAGCAGGACAGGGGGCGCCGACACCGGGGAGCTGTTTTTT

D: TRBD1
V: TRBV19
J: TRBJ1-4
size: many
CDR3: CASSTAETGEKLFF
DNA: TGTGCCAGTAGTACCGCCGAGACAGGGGAAAAACTGTTTTTT

D: -
V: TRBV12-3/TRBV12-4
J: TRBJ1-1
size: many
CDR3: CASSFRWTEAFF
DNA: TGTGCCAGCAGTTTTAGGTGGACTGAAGCTTTCTTT

D: -
V: TRBV7-9
J: TRBJ1-2
size: few
CDR3: CANGEGILQMSLRGYTF
DNA: TGTGCCAACGGGGAGGGCATTCTCCAGATGTCGTTACGTGGCTACACCTTC

D: -
V: TRBV7-6
J: TRBJ2-5
size: -
CDR3: CASSNQVRSETQYF
DNA: TGTGCCAGCAGCAACCAAGTCAGGTCCGAGACCCAGTACTTC

D: -
V: TRBV12-3/TRBV12-4
J: TRBJ1-1
size: -
CDR3: CASSSSGVDAEAFF
DNA: TGTGCCAGCAGTTCATCCGGGGTTGACGCTGAAGCTTTCTTT

D: TRBD1
V: TRBV7-2
J: TRBJ1-4
size: many
CDR3: CASSLRDRPKLFF
DNA: TGTGCCAGCAGCTTACGGGACAGACCAAAACTGTTTTTT

D: -
V: TRBV7-2
J: TRBJ2-7
size: many
CDR3: CASSFLPGYEQYF
DNA: TGTGCCAGCAGCTTCTTACCAGGATACGAGCAGTACTTC

D: -
V: TRBV5-8
J: TRBJ2-7
size: -
CDR3: CASSPVREQYF
DNA: TGTGCCAGCAGCCCGGTTAGGGAGCAGTACTTC

D: -
V: TRBV7-8
J: TRBJ1-3
size: many
CDR3: CASRRSIDSGNTIYF
DNA: TGTGCCAGCAGAAGGTCGATCGACTCTGGAAACACCATATATTTT